The next 16 T cell receptor beta chains were all read from a single sample in a study of T cell changes during pregnancy in multiple sclerosis. Clones were read by immunoSEQ multiplex PCR, and TCRdb kept only the in-frame ones, dropping some. The top ten hold over 1.5% of the sample, which has some 120,000 clones, roughly 92% seen once. The sequences come from peripheral blood, collected in the third trimester of pregnancy. These receptors came from a female donor with multiple sclerosis, enrolled in a pregnancy study.

This chain links TRBV6-1 with TRBJ1-1, with D hard to call. In germline, CDR1 is MNHNS, CDR2 SASEGT. This CDR3 has 13 residues. The ends were cut back, 7 bases at V and 0 bases at J, with 9 bases in the middle. DNA of the CDR3: TGTGCCAGCATTGGGCAGTTGAACACTGAAGCTTTCTTT. It is translated as CASIGQLNTEAFF.

The CDR3 is CASSAPTTQGAEAFF. CDR3 nucleotide sequence: TGTGCCAGCAGTGCCCCCACTACCCAGGGGGCTGAAGCTTTCTTT. The chain joins TRBV6-1 to TRBJ1-1; 7 positions match TRBD1. V lost 4 bases and J lost 6; bases outside the gene matches: 11. The CDR3 extends over 15 amino acids. The germline gives CDR1 MNHNS, CDR2 SASEGT.

The chain is built from TRBV7-9 and TRBJ1-2, with 10 bases matching TRBD1. Germline assignment: CDR1 SEHNR and CDR2 FQNEAQ (reference sequence). J was trimmed by 4 bases and V by 1 base; bases with no gene match: 15. The CDR3 is made up of 19 amino acids. In DNA, the CDR3 is TGTGCCAGCAGCTTAGGGGGGTTGGGACAGGGGAAGAGTCCCTATGGCTACACCTTC. Amino acids: CASSLGGLGQGKSPYGYTF.

This clone was observed a single time. The chain joins TRBV19 to TRBJ1-2; D possibly corresponds to TRBD1 (5 bases). Germline CDR1 LNHDA, CDR2 SQIVND (reference sequence). With 6 bases removed from V and 5 bases from J, the gap between germline ends came to 16 bases. The CDR3 is 14 residues long. The CDR3 sequence is CASRLTASTYGYTF. CDR3 coding DNA: TGTGCCAGTAGGTTGACAGCTTCTACTTATGGCTACACCTTC.

The V call is TRBV2, the J call TRBJ2-1, with 8 positions matching TRBD2. The junction had 5 bases not matched to a gene; V was cut back by 3 bases and J by 4 bases. CDR3 length: 15 residues. Germline CDR1 reads SNHLY; CDR2 reads FYNNEI. The CDR3 nucleotides are TGTGCCAGCAGTGAGGAAGCGGGGGATTACAATGAGCAGTTCTTC. Encoded protein: CASSEEAGDYNEQFF.

The V and J genes are TRBV5-4 and TRBJ2-5; unclear D gene. V was shortened by 3 bases and J by 5 bases, with 14 bases between the two germline ends. Germline assignment: CDR1 SGHNT and CDR2 YYREEE (reference sequence). This CDR3 region has 14 residues. The DNA of the CDR3 is TGTGCCAGCAGCTCAAGACTGTTCCGGGAGACCCAGTACTTC. Residues: CASSSRLFRETQYF. Full variable domain (remainder filled in from reference TRBV5-4 and TRBJ2-5): ETGVTQSPTHLIKTRGQQVTLRCSSQSGHNTVSWYQQALGQGPQFIFQYYREEENGRGNFPPRFSGLQFPNYSSELNVNALELDDSALYLCASSSRLFRETQYFGPGTRLLVL.

This chain uses TRBV5-6 with TRBJ2-3; TRBD2 matches at 9 bases. Germline V gene sequence: CDR1 SGHDT, CDR2 YYEEEE. The V gene end was trimmed by 4 bases and the J gene end by 4 bases; junction bases not matched to a gene: 7. This CDR3 is built from 15 residues. The CDR3 here is CASSVTGTSPDTQYF. The CDR3 DNA reads TGTGCCAGCAGCGTAACCGGGACTAGCCCAGATACGCAGTATTTT. The full variable domain, with the rest looked up from reference TRBV5-6 and TRBJ2-3, is DAGVTQSPTHLIKTRGQQVTLRCSPKSGHDTVSWYQQALGQGPQFIFQYYEEEERQRGNFPDRFSGHQFPNYSSELNVNALLLGDSALYLCASSVTGTSPDTQYFGPGTRLTVL.

This chain joins TRBV7-9 and TRBJ2-1, with 10 positions matching TRBD2. The CDR3 spans 15 residues. Germline V gene sequence: CDR1 SEHNR, CDR2 FQNEAQ (reference sequence). Trimming took 4 bases from V and 3 from J; bases not matched to a gene: 3. The CDR3 reads CASSSSGRFYNEQFF. CDR3 DNA sequence: TGTGCCAGCAGCTCTAGCGGGAGATTCTACAATGAGCAGTTCTTC.

The chain combines TRBV28 with TRBJ2-1; 8 nucleotides agree with TRBD2. Unmatched junction bases numbered 7, after V lost 2 bases and J lost 4 bases. The CDR3 spans 16 residues. Germline CDR1 MDHEN, CDR2 SYDVKM. The CDR3 DNA reads TGTGCCAGCAGTTTAAGTAGCGGGATGGGATACAATGAGCAGTTCTTC. It yields the protein CASSLSSGMGYNEQFF.

This chain joins TRBV6-6 and TRBJ1-2, with D possibly TRBD1 on 6 matching bases. The CDR3 has 15 amino acids. V was cut by 4 bases and J by 0 bases, with 12 bases left in between. Germline values: CDR1 MNHNY, CDR2 SVGAGI (reference sequence). The CDR3 region has the DNA TGTGCCAGCAGTTTCCGGACAGAAGCTAACTATGGCTACACCTTC. Protein sequence: CASSFRTEANYGYTF.

J is TRBJ2-7 and V is TRBV30; a weak D match, TRBD1 (5 bases). The CDR3 loop spans 14 amino acids. CDR1 is GTSNPN, CDR2 SVGIG, per germline (reference sequence). V dropped 2 bases and J dropped 1 base, with 12 bases sitting between them. CDR3 nucleotide sequence: TGTGCCTGGAGTAGGGGCAGAAGTTCCTACGAGCAGTACTTC. As protein: CAWSRGRSSYEQYF.

The chain combines TRBV5-1 with TRBJ2-3; tentative D call: TRBD1 (5 bases). Germline lookup yields CDR1 SGHRS and CDR2 YFSETQ. There are 16 residues in the CDR3. Trimming stripped 3 bases from V and 3 bases from J, with 17 bases between. The CDR3 spells CASSSQGQQRTDTQYF. The DNA for the CDR3 is TGCGCCAGCAGCTCCCAGGGTCAGCAGAGAACAGATACGCAGTATTTT.

V is TRBV11-2 and J is TRBJ2-7, with 8 bases lining up with TRBD1. Trimming took 1 base from V and 3 from J; bases not matched to a gene: 14. This CDR3 has 18 amino acids. Germline values: CDR1 SGHAT, CDR2 FQNNGV. CDR3 protein: CASSLVRRGQGNRYEQYF. CDR3 sequence (DNA): TGTGCCAGCAGCTTAGTGAGGAGAGGACAGGGCAACCGCTACGAGCAGTACTTC. Looking up the rest from reference TRBV11-2 and TRBJ2-7 gives the full variable domain: EAGVAQSPRYKIIEKRQSVAFWCNPISGHATLYWYQQILGQGPKLLIQFQNNGVVDDSQLPKDRFSAERLKGVDSTLKIQPAKLEDSAVYLCASSLVRRGQGNRYEQYFGPGTRLTVT.

This clone was counted once. The CDR3 loop reads CASSLGLAVYNEQFF. CDR3 coding DNA: TGTGCCAGCAGCTTAGGACTAGCGGTGTACAATGAGCAGTTCTTC. The chain combines TRBV7-3 with TRBJ2-1; TRBD2 matches 10 bases. The trim removed 2 bases at V and 4 bases at J, leaving 2 bases unmatched. Per germline, CDR1 SGHTA and CDR2 FQGTGA. This CDR3 is built from 15 residues.

This clone was counted once. The chain links TRBV7-2 to TRBJ1-2; D perhaps matches TRBD1 (5 bases). This CDR3 has 16 amino acids. In germline, CDR1 is SGHTA, CDR2 FQGNSA. The germline V and J ends were trimmed by 3 bases and 8 bases, with 22 bases remaining between them. CDR3: CASSLGTRQLQHGYTF. The CDR3 bases are TGTGCCAGCAGCTTGGGAACCCGACAGTTGCAACACGGCTACACCTTC.

This clone was observed a single time. This sequence joins TRBV2 and TRBJ2-6, with TRBD2 matching 7 bases. The germline V gene has CDR1 SNHLY and CDR2 FYNNEI. V lost 6 bases and J lost 1; bases outside the gene matches: 12. The CDR3 runs to 18 residues. The CDR3 nucleotides are TGTGCCAGCAGCCTTACTAGCGCAGAGGGGTCTGGGGCCAACGTCCTGACTTTC. Translated: CASSLTSAEGSGANVLTF.